These 11 T cell receptor beta chains were sequenced from one sample in a study of shared clonotypes between healthy human individuals. Libraries were prepared by immunoSEQ multiplex PCR; TCRdb keeps only in-frame clonotypes and omits some of them. The table lists about 92,000 clones, approximately 70% of them singletons, with 45% to 55% in the top ten. The sequenced sample consisted of memory CD8+ T cells sorted from blood. Stated subset: CD45RO+ cells pooled with CCR7-negative TemRA cells. The source is a man aged 25-40 years in good health.

This chain uses TRBV28 with TRBJ1-3; D may be TRBD1 (5 bases). V gave up 6 bases and J gave up 0 bases, with 15 bases separating them. Germline values: CDR1 MDHEN, CDR2 SYDVKM. This CDR3 is 16 amino acids long. CDR3 sequence (DNA): TGTGCCAGCAGCGTAGCGGGGGACTCCTCTGGAAACACCATATATTTT. Protein sequence: CASSVAGDSSGNTIYF.

The genes are TRBV5-8 and TRBJ1-1, with D possibly matching TRBD1 (5 bases). Per germline, CDR1 SGHTS and CDR2 YDEGEE. V lost 5 bases to trimming and J lost 1 base, with 9 bases between them. The CDR3 has 13 amino acids. CDR3 residues: CASSLTANTEAFF. CDR3 nucleotides: TGTGCCAGCAGTTTGACAGCGAACACTGAAGCTTTCTTT.

The rearrangement links TRBV5-5 to TRBJ2-7; 7 bases agree with TRBD2. Unmatched junction bases numbered 13, after V lost 0 bases and J lost 7 bases. Germline lookup yields CDR1 SGHKS and CDR2 YYEKEE (reference sequence). CDR3 size: 16 residues. The CDR3 spells CASSLDSSGLVGEQYF. The CDR3 DNA follows: TGTGCCAGCAGCTTGGATTCTAGCGGTTTGGTGGGGGAGCAGTACTTC. Combining the CDR3 with reference TRBV5-5 and TRBJ2-7 gives the whole variable domain DAGVTQSPTHLIKTRGQQVTLRCSPISGHKSVSWYQQVLGQGPQFIFQYYEKEERGRGNFPDRFSARQFPNYSSELNVNALLLGDSALYLCASSLDSSGLVGEQYFGPGTRLTVT.

This clone was seen a few times. V and J are TRBV6-1 and TRBJ1-5; no reliable D call. Trimming pared 3 bases from V and 2 bases from J, leaving 11 bases between. Per germline, CDR1 MNHNS and CDR2 SASEGT. The CDR3 loop spans 15 amino acids. The CDR3 is CASSESEGGNQPQHF. In nucleotides, the CDR3 is TGTGCCAGCAGTGAGAGTGAGGGTGGCAATCAGCCCCAGCATTTT.

The chain recombines TRBV5-6 with TRBJ2-3, with TRBD2 matching over 12 bases. Per the germline V gene, CDR1 is SGHDT and CDR2 is YYEEEE. The V gene end was trimmed by 3 bases and the J gene end by 9 bases; junction bases not matched to a gene: 8. There are 15 residues in the CDR3. The CDR3 here is CASSSGLAGPGTQYF. As DNA, the CDR3 is TGTGCCAGCAGCTCTGGACTAGCGGGACCAGGCACGCAGTATTTT.

This sequence joins TRBV28 and TRBJ2-2, with TRBD1 matching 8 bases. The germline V gene has CDR1 MDHEN and CDR2 SYDVKM. The junction had 5 bases not matched to a gene; V was cut back by 5 bases and J by 3 bases. The CDR3 length is 15 residues. The DNA of the CDR3 is TGTGCCAGCAGTCAGGGGGCGCGGGACACCGGGGAGCTGTTTTTT. Protein product: CASSQGARDTGELFF.

Here the CDR3 DNA reads TGTGCCAGCAGCTTAGGCAGGAACACTGAAGCTTTCTTT. Protein sequence: CASSLGRNTEAFF. V is TRBV7-8 and J is TRBJ1-1; D remains unclear. Germline V CDR1 and CDR2: SGHVS, FQNEAQ. CDR3 length: 13 amino acids. V dropped 1 base and J dropped 1 base, with 4 bases sitting between them. The complete variable domain, with remaining parts taken from reference TRBV7-8 and TRBJ1-1, reads GAGVSQSPRYKVAKRGQDVALRCDPISGHVSLFWYQQALGQGPEFLTYFQNEAQLDKSGLPSDRFFAERPEGSVSTLKIQRTQQEDSAVYLCASSLGRNTEAFFGQGTRLTVV.

This chain joins TRBV5-1 and TRBJ1-2, with TRBD1 as a possible D gene (6 bases). The CDR3 is 13 residues long. Germline V lookup: CDR1 SGHRS, CDR2 YFSETQ. Trimming pared 4 bases from V and 6 bases from J, leaving 13 bases between. CDR3 sequence: CASSPRGGDGYTF. In DNA, the CDR3 is TGCGCCAGCAGCCCGAGGGGGGGTGATGGCTACACCTTC.

The V call is TRBV2, the J call TRBJ1-5; perhaps TRBD1 as D (5 bases). This CDR3 comprises 14 residues. Germline V gene data show CDR1 as SNHLY and CDR2 as FYNNEI. The V end was cut by 3 bases, the J end by 8 bases, with 14 bases between. DNA of the CDR3: TGTGCCAGCAGTGAGTCGGGACTTACTAAGCCCCAGCATTTT. Its translation: CASSESGLTKPQHF.

J is TRBJ2-3 and V is TRBV7-2; TRBD2 agrees at 12 bases. Germline-derived CDR1 and CDR2 are SGHTA and FQGNSA. J was trimmed by 11 bases and V by 5 bases; bases with no gene match: 11. The CDR3 is made up of 15 amino acids. The CDR3 DNA sequence: TGTGCCAGCAGCGCCGGACTAGCGGGGACGAGTATGCAGTATTTT. Protein sequence: CASSAGLAGTSMQYF.

The chain employs TRBV5-1 and TRBJ2-7; 16 bases line up with TRBD2. Germline V lookup: CDR1 SGHRS, CDR2 YFSETQ. V gave up 6 bases and J gave up 2 bases; unmatched junction bases: 2. CDR3 length: 15 amino acids. The CDR3 sequence: CASKGLAGGTYEQYF. The CDR3 DNA reads TGCGCCAGCAAGGGACTAGCGGGAGGGACCTACGAGCAGTACTTC.